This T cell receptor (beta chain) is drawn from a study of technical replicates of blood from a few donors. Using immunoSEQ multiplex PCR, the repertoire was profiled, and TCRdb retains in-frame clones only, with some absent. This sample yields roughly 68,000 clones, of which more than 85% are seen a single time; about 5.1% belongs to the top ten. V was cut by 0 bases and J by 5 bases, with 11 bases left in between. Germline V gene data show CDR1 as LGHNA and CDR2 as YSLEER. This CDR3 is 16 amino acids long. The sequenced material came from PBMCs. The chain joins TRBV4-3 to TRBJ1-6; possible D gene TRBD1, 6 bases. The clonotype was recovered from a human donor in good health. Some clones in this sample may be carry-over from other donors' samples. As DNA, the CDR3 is TGCGCCAGCAGCCAAGATCTAGGGGGGGATAATTCACCCCTCCACTTT. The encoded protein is CASSQDLGGDNSPLHF.